This TCR beta chain comes out of a study of blood T cell repertoires in COVID-19. Study in general: Sites across the United States, Italy and Spain contributed samples from acute and convalescent COVID-19. Sources were T cells, B-cell-depleted T cells, or PBMCs; the material itself was cDNA or gDNA.

Original analysis: Using reference gene primer amplification, nucleated cell counts were estimated. Method: immunoSEQ multiplex PCR; TCRdb's copy keeps in-frame clones and lacks some. V, J and clone size are taken as reported in that table, and D and trimming were inferred from the DNA itself. The sample lists more than 300,000 clones, 89% occurring once. Trimming took 3 bases from V and 8 from J, leaving 16 bases between them. CDR1 and CDR2 from the germline V gene are SNHLY and FYNNEI. The length of the CDR3 is 14 residues. V gene TRBV2 combines with J gene TRBJ1-2; D is ambiguous. Sequenced material: peripheral blood. This TCR came from a man aged 18 to 35 who had recovered from COVID-19. The CDR3 DNA reads TGTGCCAGCAGTGATTGGCAGGCCTTTCGGGGCTACACCTTC. The encoded protein is CASSDWQAFRGYTF.